This T cell receptor (beta chain) appears in the sequencing data of a study of blood T cell repertoires in COVID-19. Overall study context: Acute-phase and convalescent COVID-19 samples originated in the United States, Italy and Spain. T cells, B-cell-depleted T cells, or PBMCs provided the cDNA or gDNA that served as material.

Study processing details: Amplification with reference gene primers provided the estimates of nucleated cell counts. Assay used: immunoSEQ multiplex PCR; TCRdb lists only in-frame clones, some missing. From that table come the V and J calls and clone size; the DNA was used to work out D and trimming. The sample comprises 80,000 to 100,000 clones, about 86% of which are singletons, and about a fifth rests with the top ten. The V and J ends lost 4 bases and 6 bases respectively, with 16 bases between them. This CDR3 has 15 residues. CDR1 is SGHRS and CDR2 is YFSETQ in the germline V gene. The sequence derives from a woman at least 80 years old in a cohort sampled during active or convalescent COVID-19. The sequenced sample was peripheral blood. The V and J genes are TRBV5-1 and TRBJ1-4; no clear D. Written as DNA, the CDR3 is TGCGCCAGCAGCCCGTCCGTGCGATCCGATGAAAAACTGTTTTTT. Its translation: CASSPSVRSDEKLFF.